These T cell receptor beta chains were read from a single sample in a study of blood T cells in healthy people across ages. TCRdb processed the 5' RACE reads anew with MiXCR; each CDR3 protein has one entry. The sample records roughly 1,100,000 distinct CDR3 sequences, approximately 26% being singletons. The sample also formed part of further work on T cells of mothers and their children.

The sequencing sample was made of blood. The receptors originated from a girl aged 2 to 9 in good health. Both conserved end residues are part of each CDR3.

j_call cdr3_length v_call cdr3_aa
- 17 TRBV4-1 CASSLAGGVYSYNEQFF
TRBJ2-1 17 TRBV6-6 CASSSAGTSVLYNEQFF
TRBJ1-2 14 TRBV19 CASSAYDEDIGYTF
TRBJ2-7 14 TRBV12-5 CASGSGSMSYEQYF
TRBJ2-3 20 TRBV20-1 CSAISVNGEASGGDADTQYF
TRBJ2-1 14 TRBV5-6 CATTTFGDYNEQFF
TRBJ1-1 16 TRBV7-9 CASSPQSGPGNTEAFF
- 14 TRBV13 CASRRGLASYEQYF
TRBJ1-6 16 TRBV6-2/TRBV6-3 CASSYSKDRGHSPLHF
- 13 TRBV2 CASSEVRSGEQFF
TRBJ2-1 16 TRBV3-1 CASSQRYKSSYNEQFF
TRBJ2-5 13 TRBV4-1 CASSRGVKETQYF
TRBJ2-1 16 TRBV20-1 CSARSPLATIYNEQFF
TRBJ1-1 15 TRBV9 CASSEGGRTAEEAFF
TRBJ2-2 18 TRBV28 CASSFYAMPGGDTGELFF
TRBJ1-1 13 TRBV12-3/TRBV12-4 CASSISLNTEAFF
TRBJ1-1 15 TRBV7-3 CASSLAGPANTEAFF
TRBJ2-7 14 TRBV7-2 CASSLDSGTYEQYF
TRBJ2-5 13 TRBV20-1 CSLTSPREETQYF
TRBJ2-7 14 TRBV5-1 CASSLEIYSYEQYF
TRBJ1-2 14 TRBV28 CASSSPEALRGYTF
TRBJ2-1 15 TRBV28 CASSSPSGRGNEQFF
- 14 TRBV18 CASSQTTQSNEQFF
TRBJ1-1 14 TRBV24-1 CATSDWATPGRAFF
- 13 TRBV20-1 CSARDQATYEQYF
TRBJ1-1 13 TRBV5-1 CASRSRFNAEAFF
TRBJ2-4 15 TRBV20-1 CSAGQGASAKNIQYF
TRBJ2-2 18 TRBV4-3 CASSQALGPGFATGELFF
TRBJ2-7 14 TRBV29-1 CSVGVSLSAYEQYF
TRBJ2-5 16 TRBV12-3/TRBV12-4 CASSLTSLSSGETQYF
TRBJ2-4 13 TRBV5-6 CASSLRGGHIQYF
TRBJ1-2 15 TRBV18 CASSPPDSFSPGYTF
TRBJ2-3 15 TRBV2 CAGTTPGLGTDTQYF
TRBJ2-3 16 TRBV6-5 CASSYAPSNPIDTQYF